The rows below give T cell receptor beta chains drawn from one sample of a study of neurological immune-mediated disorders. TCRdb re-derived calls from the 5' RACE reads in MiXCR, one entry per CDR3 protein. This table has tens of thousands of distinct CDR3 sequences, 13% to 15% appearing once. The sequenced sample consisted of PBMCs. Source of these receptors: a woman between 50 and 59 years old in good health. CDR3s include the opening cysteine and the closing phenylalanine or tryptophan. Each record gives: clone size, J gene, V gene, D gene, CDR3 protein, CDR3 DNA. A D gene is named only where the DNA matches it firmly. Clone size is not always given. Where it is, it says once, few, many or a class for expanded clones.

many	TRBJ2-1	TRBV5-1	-	CASSLVSSLDEQFF	TGCGCCAGCAGCTTGGTATCTAGCCTGGATGAGCAGTTCTTC
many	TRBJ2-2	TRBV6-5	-	CASRRMSSAGELFF	TGTGCCAGCAGGAGGATGAGCTCCGCCGGGGAGCTGTTTTTT
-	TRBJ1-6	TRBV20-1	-	CSALEIGGISYNSPLHF	TGCAGTGCCCTAGAGATAGGGGGAATTTCCTATAATTCACCCCTCCACTTT
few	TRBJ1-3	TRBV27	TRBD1	CASSSLTGEGNTIYF	TGTGCCAGCAGTTCCCTGACAGGGGAAGGAAACACCATATATTTT
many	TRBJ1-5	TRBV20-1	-	CSARDGRGNQPQHF	TGCAGTGCTAGAGATGGCCGGGGTAATCAGCCCCAGCATTTT
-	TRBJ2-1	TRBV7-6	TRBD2	CASSQTSGTYNEQFF	TGTGCCAGCAGCCAGACTAGCGGAACCTACAATGAGCAGTTCTTC
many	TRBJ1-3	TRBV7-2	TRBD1	CASGYRTGSGNTIYF	TGTGCCAGCGGATACAGGACAGGGTCTGGAAACACCATATATTTT
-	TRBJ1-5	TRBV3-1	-	CANSQGRRGGGHHPQHF	TGTGCCAACAGCCAAGGCCGACGGGGAGGAGGACATCATCCCCAGCATTTT
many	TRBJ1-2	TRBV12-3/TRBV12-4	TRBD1	CASSLGQGAFGYTF	TGTGCCAGCAGTCTTGGACAGGGGGCGTTTGGCTACACCTTC
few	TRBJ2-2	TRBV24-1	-	CATKDSINTGELFF	TGTGCCACCAAGGACAGTATAAACACCGGGGAGCTGTTTTTT
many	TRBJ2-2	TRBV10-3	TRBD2	CAIRDFGLAGETGELFF	TGTGCCATCAGGGATTTCGGACTAGCGGGGGAGACCGGGGAGCTGTTTTTT
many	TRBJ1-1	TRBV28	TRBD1	CASSFWTGNTEAFF	TGTGCCAGCAGTTTTTGGACAGGCAACACTGAAGCTTTCTTT
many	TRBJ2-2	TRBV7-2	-	CASSPGTTRGELFF	TGTGCCAGCAGCCCAGGGACAACACGCGGGGAGCTGTTTTTT
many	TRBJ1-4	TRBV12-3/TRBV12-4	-	CASSSGQWLEKLFF	TGTGCCAGCAGTTCCGGACAGTGGCTGGAAAAACTGTTTTTT
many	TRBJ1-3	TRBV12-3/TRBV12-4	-	CASKNKGVFSGNTIYF	TGTGCCAGCAAAAACAAGGGGGTCTTCTCTGGAAACACCATATATTTT
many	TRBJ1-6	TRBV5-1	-	CASSLATGGRSPLHF	TGCGCCAGCAGCTTGGCGACAGGAGGGAGATCACCCCTCCACTTT